A single TCR beta chain is shown here with its context. The antigen it recognizes is unknown. No base quality information exists; no much larger clone differs at one position. The collaborating institutions used their own protocols to collect whole blood in K2EDTA tubes. For TCRbeta analysis, collaborators shipped samples as frozen whole blood, isolated PBMCs, or DNA extracted from either of those sample types. The data were obtained in a study of blood T cell repertoires in COVID-19 (dated by TCRdb to 2018 to 2020). Context from the whole study: Samples covering the acute and convalescent phases of COVID-19 were provided by collaborators in the United States, Italy and Spain. The dataset comprised deeply sampled blood TCRbeta repertoires from subjects exposed to, actively infected with, or recovered from COVID-19. The sample metadata nearly always contained a de-identified subject ID, COVID-19 status, age in years and sex. The prospective study material was composed of cDNA or gDNA derived from T cells, B-cell-depleted T cells, or PBMCs. The samples were drawn from the first 160 participants of the ongoing ImmuneRACE study and from more than 1,000 subjects provided by 6 global collaborators. Where HLA class I and class II types were available, the types were taken from metadata supplied by the sample provider, not from assay-based typing. The repertoires were released in a freely available public database meant as a resource for research on the immune response to SARS-CoV-2. What the research found in general, with its limitations: Clinical and demographic metadata were provided uncurated, with the amount varying by source and participant.

Unmatched junction bases come to 13, with V trimmed by 1 base and J by 15 bases. The CDR3 runs 15 residues from the cysteine to the phenylalanine. The sequence is cut down to CDR3 DNA, 45 bases in frame from base 1. From a lookup of the germline V gene (reference sequence), CDR1 and CDR2 are SGHNT and YYREEE. The immunoSEQ Assay, a bias-controlled multiplex PCR, was used to amplify TCRbeta CDR3 regions from genomic DNA. The original pipeline was this. The number of nucleated cells in each sample was estimated from the amplification of reference gene primers within the assay. To quantify the absolute abundance of each unique TCRbeta CDR3 rearrangement, sequence reads were collapsed and filtered. For each sample, productive Simpson clonality was calculated by taking the square root of Simpson's diversity index across productive rearrangements. Here the immuneACCESS table is served through TCRdb, limited to in-frame sequences with V and J called. Missing clones are a known gap in these copies; in checked studies unresolved V genes cover under half, and the rest lacks a known reason. The DNA was the basis for D and trimming; V, J and clone size are from that table. Here the sample has 150,000 or so clones; more than 70% occur a single time. Approximately 10% of the sample comes from the top ten.

Material for sequencing was peripheral blood. The V and J genes are TRBV5-4 and TRBJ2-1, with 10 central nucleotides matching TRBD1. This TCR was recovered from a man aged 45-65 years with acute or convalescent COVID-19. In nucleotides, the sequence is TGTGCCAGCAGCTTGTCGGGACAGGGGACTCAAAGGGGGTTCTTC. It encodes CASSLSGQGTQRGFF.